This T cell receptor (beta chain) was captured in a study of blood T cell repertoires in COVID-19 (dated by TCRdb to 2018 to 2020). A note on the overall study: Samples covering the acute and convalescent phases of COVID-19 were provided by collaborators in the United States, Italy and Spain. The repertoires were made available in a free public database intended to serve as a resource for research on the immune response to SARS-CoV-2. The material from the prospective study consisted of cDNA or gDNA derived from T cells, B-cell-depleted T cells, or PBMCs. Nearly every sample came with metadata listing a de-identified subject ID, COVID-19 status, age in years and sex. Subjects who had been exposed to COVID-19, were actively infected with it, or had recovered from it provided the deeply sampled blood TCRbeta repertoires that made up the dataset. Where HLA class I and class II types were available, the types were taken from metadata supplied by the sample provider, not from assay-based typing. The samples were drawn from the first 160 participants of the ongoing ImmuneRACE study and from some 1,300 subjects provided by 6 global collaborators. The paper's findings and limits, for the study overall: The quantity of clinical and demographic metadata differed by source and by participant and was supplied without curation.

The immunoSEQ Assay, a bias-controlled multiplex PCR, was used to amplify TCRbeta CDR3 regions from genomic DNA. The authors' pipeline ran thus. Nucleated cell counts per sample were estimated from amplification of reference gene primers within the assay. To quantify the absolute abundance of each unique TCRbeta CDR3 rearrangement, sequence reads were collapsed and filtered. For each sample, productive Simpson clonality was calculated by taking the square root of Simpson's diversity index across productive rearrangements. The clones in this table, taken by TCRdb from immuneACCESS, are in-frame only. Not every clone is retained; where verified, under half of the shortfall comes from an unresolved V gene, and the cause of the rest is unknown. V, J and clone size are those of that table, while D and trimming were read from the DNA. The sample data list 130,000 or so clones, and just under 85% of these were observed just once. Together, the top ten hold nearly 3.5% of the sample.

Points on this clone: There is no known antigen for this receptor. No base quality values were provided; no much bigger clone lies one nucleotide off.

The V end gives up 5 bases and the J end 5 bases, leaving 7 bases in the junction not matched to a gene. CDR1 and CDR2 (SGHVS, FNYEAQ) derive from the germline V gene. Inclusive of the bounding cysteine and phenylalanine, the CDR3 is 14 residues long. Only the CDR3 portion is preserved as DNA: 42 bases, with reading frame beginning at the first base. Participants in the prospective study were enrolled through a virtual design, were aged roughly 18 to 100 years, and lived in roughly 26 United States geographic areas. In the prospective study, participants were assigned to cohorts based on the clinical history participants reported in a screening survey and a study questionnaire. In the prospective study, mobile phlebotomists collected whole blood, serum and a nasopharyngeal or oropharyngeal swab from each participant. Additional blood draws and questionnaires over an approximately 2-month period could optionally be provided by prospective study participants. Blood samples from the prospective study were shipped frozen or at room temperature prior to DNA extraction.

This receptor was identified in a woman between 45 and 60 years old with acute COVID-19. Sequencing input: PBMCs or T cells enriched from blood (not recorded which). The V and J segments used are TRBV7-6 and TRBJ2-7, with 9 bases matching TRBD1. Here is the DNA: TGTGCCAGCAGCAACCGGGACAGGGTTGACGAGCAGTACTTC. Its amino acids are CASSNRDRVDEQYF.